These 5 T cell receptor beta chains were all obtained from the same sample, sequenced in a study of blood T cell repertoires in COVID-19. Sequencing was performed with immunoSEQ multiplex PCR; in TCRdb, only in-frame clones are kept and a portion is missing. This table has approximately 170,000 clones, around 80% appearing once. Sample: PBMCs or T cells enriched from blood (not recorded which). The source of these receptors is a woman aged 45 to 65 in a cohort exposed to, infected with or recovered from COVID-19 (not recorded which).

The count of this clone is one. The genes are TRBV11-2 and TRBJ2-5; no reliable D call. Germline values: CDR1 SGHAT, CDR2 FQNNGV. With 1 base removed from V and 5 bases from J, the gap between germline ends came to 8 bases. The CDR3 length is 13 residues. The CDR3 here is CASSLAYSETQYF. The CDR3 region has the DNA TGTGCCAGCAGCTTAGCCTATTCGGAGACCCAGTACTTC. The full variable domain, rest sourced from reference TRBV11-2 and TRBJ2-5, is EAGVAQSPRYKIIEKRQSVAFWCNPISGHATLYWYQQILGQGPKLLIQFQNNGVVDDSQLPKDRFSAERLKGVDSTLKIQPAKLEDSAVYLCASSLAYSETQYFGPGTRLLVL.

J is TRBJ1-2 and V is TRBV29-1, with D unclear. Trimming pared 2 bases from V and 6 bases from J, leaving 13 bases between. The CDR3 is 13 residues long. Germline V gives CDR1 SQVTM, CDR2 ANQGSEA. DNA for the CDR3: TGCAGCGTTGAATCAACAGTAGACCATGGCTACACCTTC. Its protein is CSVESTVDHGYTF.

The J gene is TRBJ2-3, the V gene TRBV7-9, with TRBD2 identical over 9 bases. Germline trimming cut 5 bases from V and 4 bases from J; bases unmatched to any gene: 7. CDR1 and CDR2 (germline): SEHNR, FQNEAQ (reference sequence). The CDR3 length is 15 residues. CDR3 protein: CASSPWTSAADTQYF. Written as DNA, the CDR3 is TGTGCCAGCAGCCCATGGACTAGCGCCGCAGATACGCAGTATTTT.

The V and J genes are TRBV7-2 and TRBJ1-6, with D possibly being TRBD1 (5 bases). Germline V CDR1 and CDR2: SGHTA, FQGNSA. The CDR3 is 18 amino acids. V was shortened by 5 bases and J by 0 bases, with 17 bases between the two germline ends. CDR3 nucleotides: TGTGCCAGCAGCCCCCCAGGGCAGTTGAGCTCCTATAATTCACCCCTCCACTTT. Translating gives CASSPPGQLSSYNSPLHF.

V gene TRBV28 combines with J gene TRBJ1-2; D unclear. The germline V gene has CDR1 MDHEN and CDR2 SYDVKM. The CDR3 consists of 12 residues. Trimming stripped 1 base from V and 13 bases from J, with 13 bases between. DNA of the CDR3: TGTGCCAGCAGTTTATCTCCTTCCGGGTCCACCTTC. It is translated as CASSLSPSGSTF.